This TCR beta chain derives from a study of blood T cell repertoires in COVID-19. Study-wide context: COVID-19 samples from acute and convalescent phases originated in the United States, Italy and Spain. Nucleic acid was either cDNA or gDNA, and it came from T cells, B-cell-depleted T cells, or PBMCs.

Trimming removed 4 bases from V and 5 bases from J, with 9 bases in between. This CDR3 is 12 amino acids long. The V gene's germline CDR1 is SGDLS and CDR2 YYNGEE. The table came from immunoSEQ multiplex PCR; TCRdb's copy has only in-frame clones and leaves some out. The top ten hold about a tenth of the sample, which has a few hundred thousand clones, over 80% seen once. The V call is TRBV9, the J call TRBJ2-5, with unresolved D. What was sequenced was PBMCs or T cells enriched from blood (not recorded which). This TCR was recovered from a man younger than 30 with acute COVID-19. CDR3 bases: TGTGCCAGCAGCCCCGAGCTGGAGACCCAGTACTTC. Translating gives CASSPELETQYF.